Below, one T cell receptor (beta chain) is given with its context. The antigen remains unidentified. This sample stems from a study of shared clonotypes between healthy human individuals. V lost 5 bases and J 3 bases, leaving 13 bases between the germline ends. Germline assignment: CDR1 MNHEY and CDR2 SMNVEV (reference sequence). This CDR3 comprises 14 residues. Study-wide results and caveats: The study's rarefaction showed incomplete sorted-subset sequencing despite large depth. The study generally estimated greater richness for naive than memory subsets. Some clonotypes were shared by all four sorted-subset donors, while others were not shared. The non-shared ones had lower generation probabilities than the shared ones.

The naive CD8 fraction comprised CD45RO-negative cells positively selected for CCR7 and excluded terminally differentiated effector memory CD45RA+ cells. This table comes from immunoSEQ multiplex PCR, and its TCRdb copy is limited to in-frame clones, with some not included. Of 800,000 to 950,000 clones in the sample, approximately 97% were seen once. This receptor was obtained from a man under 40 in good health. The chain joins TRBV27 to TRBJ1-1; D may be TRBD1 (5 bases). The sequencing input was naive CD8+ T cells sorted from blood. The CDR3 protein is CASSPLEGDTEAFF. In DNA, the CDR3 is TGTGCCAGCAGTCCCCTGGAAGGGGACACTGAAGCTTTCTTT.